The clone carrying this TCR beta chain was observed a handful of times. The data were obtained in a study of T cell changes during pregnancy in multiple sclerosis. The CDR3 totals 15 residues. Per germline, CDR1 LNHDA and CDR2 SQIVND (reference sequence). V trimming: 3 bases; J trimming: 2 bases; junction bases outside the gene matches: 5. Profiling relied on immunoSEQ multiplex PCR, and the TCRdb table lists in-frame clones only, not all of them. Of 50,000 to 60,000 clones in the sample, over 80% were seen once. The sample here was CD4+ T cells from peripheral blood mononuclear cells, taken after pregnancy. The origin of this receptor is a female donor in good health, enrolled as a control in a pregnancy study. The chain carries TRBV19 and TRBJ2-3, with 7 positions matching TRBD2. CDR3 protein: CASSIGLADTDTQYF. The DNA for the CDR3 is TGTGCCAGTAGTATCGGCCTAGCGGACACAGATACGCAGTATTTT.